The clone carrying this T cell receptor (beta chain) was detected a few times. This specimen comes from a study of neurological immune-mediated disorders. V dropped 4 bases and J dropped 5; count of bases not matched to a gene: 5. The CDR3 is 13 residues long. Germline V CDR1 and CDR2: DFQATT, SNEGSKA (reference sequence). TCRdb fed the 5' RACE reads into MiXCR, producing one record per CDR3 protein. Seen here are 74,000 or so distinct CDR3 sequences, 9.4% observed once, and the top ten hold around 1.7%. The receptor was derived from a man aged 50 to 59 in good health. Input material: PBMCs. This chain joins TRBV20-1 and TRBJ2-4; 7 positions agree with TRBD2. The CDR3: CSATRAGENIQYF. The CDR3 nucleotides are TGCAGTGCTACCCGGGCGGGGGAAAACATTCAGTACTTC.